These 24 T cell receptor beta chains share one sample of origin, sequenced in a study of blood T cell repertoires in COVID-19. The assay was immunoSEQ multiplex PCR, and TCRdb's table has in-frame clones only and misses some. Of some 48,000 clones in the sample, 90% were seen once. The specimen sequenced was peripheral blood. These receptor sequences come from a man between 70 and 80 years old with acute or convalescent COVID-19.

This clone was observed a few times. This chain links TRBV7-3 with TRBJ2-5, with D perhaps TRBD2 (6 bases). Germline values: CDR1 SGHTA, CDR2 FQGTGA. Trimming took 2 bases from V and 4 from J, leaving 8 bases between them. CDR3 length equals 13 residues. The CDR3, as DNA: TGTGCCAGCAGCTTAGGAGGGTTAGAGACCCAGTACTTC. Translated, it gives CASSLGGLETQYF.

The V call is TRBV20-1, the J call TRBJ1-2; the match to TRBD1 covers 8 bases. The germline V gene encodes CDR1 DFQATT and CDR2 SNEGSKA (reference sequence). The CDR3 runs 15 residues. With 3 bases clipped from V and 0 bases from J, the junction kept 6 bases outside the gene matches. CDR3 nucleotides: TGCAGTGCTAGTGCATGGGGACAGGCTAACTATGGCTACACCTTC. It codes for CSASAWGQANYGYTF.

The V and J genes are TRBV4-1 and TRBJ2-5; D possibly corresponds to TRBD2 (5 bases). Germline V gives CDR1 MGHRA, CDR2 YSYEKL. Between the trimmed V and J ends, which lost 2 bases and 9 bases, there was a span of 10 bases. This CDR3 comprises 12 residues. In DNA, the CDR3 is TGCGCCAGCAGCCAACCACGCGGGCCCCAGTACTTC. Amino acids: CASSQPRGPQYF.

The J gene is TRBJ2-2, the V gene TRBV11-2; 7 nucleotides match TRBD1. The trim removed 7 bases at V and 7 bases at J, leaving 18 bases unmatched. CDR1 is SGHAT and CDR2 is FQNNGV in the germline V gene. The CDR3 sequence is 17 residues long. CDR3 loop: CASTYQPLVRGNGELFF. Written as DNA, the CDR3 is TGTGCCAGCACCTACCAACCGTTAGTCAGGGGGAACGGGGAGCTGTTTTTT.

This chain connects TRBV6-5 to TRBJ1-5, with 7 nucleotides matching TRBD1. The ends lost 5 bases at V and 2 bases at J; junction bases unmatched: 3. The CDR3 has 14 amino acids. Germline CDR1 reads MNHEY; CDR2 reads SVGAGI. CDR3 DNA sequence: TGTGCCAGCAGTATTCAGGGGGGCAATCAGCCCCAGCATTTT. It encodes CASSIQGGNQPQHF.

V and J are TRBV6-4 and TRBJ1-5; 8 positions match TRBD1. The CDR3 consists of 18 residues. J lost 2 bases, V lost 6 bases, and 15 bases had no gene match. Per germline, CDR1 MRHNA and CDR2 SNTAGT. The CDR3 here is CASRRPRTGILGNQPQHF. CDR3 nucleotides: TGTGCCAGCAGGCGACCTCGGACAGGGATTTTGGGCAATCAGCCCCAGCATTTT.

J is TRBJ2-1 and V is TRBV7-6; maybe TRBD1 (6 bases). Deletions cut 1 base from V and 3 bases from J, with 10 bases between. This CDR3 region has 15 residues. Germline assignment: CDR1 SGHVS and CDR2 FNYEAQ. CDR3 DNA sequence: TGTGCCAGCAGCTTAGACAGGGCCTTCTACAATGAGCAGTTCTTC. Amino acid sequence: CASSLDRAFYNEQFF.

CDR3 coding DNA: TGTGCCTGGAGTGTCGGGTGGGGGCAGGGCCAACTGTTTTTT. It is translated as CAWSVGWGQGQLFF. The chain couples TRBV30 to TRBJ1-4; D might be TRBD1 (6 bases). This CDR3 has 14 residues. CDR1 is GTSNPN, CDR2 SVGIG, per germline (reference sequence). The V and J ends lost 0 bases and 12 bases respectively, with 17 bases between them. The full variable domain, in which reference TRBV30 and TRBJ1-4 provide the parts outside the CDR3, is SQTIHQWPATLVQPVGSPLSLECTVEGTSNPNLYWYRQAAGRGLQLLFYSVGIGQISSEVPQNLSASRPQDRQFILSSKKLLLSDSGFYLCAWSVGWGQGQLFFGSGTQLSVL.

The genes are TRBV11-1 and TRBJ2-2, with 8 bases that match TRBD1. The CDR3 has 15 residues. The V segment lost 2 bases and the J segment 4 bases; nucleotides outside the gene matches: 3. CDR1 is SGHAT and CDR2 is FQDESV in the germline V gene (reference sequence). CDR3 loop: CASSLQGAPTGELFF. As DNA, the CDR3 is TGTGCCAGCAGCTTACAGGGGGCGCCCACCGGGGAGCTGTTTTTT.

The V gene is TRBV6-2 or TRBV6-3, the J gene TRBJ2-4, with 15 bases identical to TRBD2. Germline V gene lookup returns CDR1 MNHEY and CDR2 SVGEGT. Trimming took 6 bases from V and 6 from J; bases not matched to a gene: 12. CDR3 length equals 18 residues. The DNA for the CDR3 is TGTGCCAGCAGCCAAAGAGGGACTAGCGGGGGGTCTATAAACATTCAGTACTTC. This translates into CASSQRGTSGGSINIQYF.

This clone showed up just a few times. The chain has TRBV19 and TRBJ1-4; 8 bases line up with TRBD1. This CDR3 comprises 17 residues. Germline V CDR1 and CDR2: LNHDA, SQIVND (reference sequence). V gave up 5 bases and J gave up 0 bases; unmatched junction bases: 8. The CDR3 coding sequence is TGTGCCAGTAGTCCAGAGGGACAGGTCGCAACTAATGAAAAACTGTTTTTT. It translates to CASSPEGQVATNEKLFF.

This clone is a singleton in its sample. The chain couples TRBV28 to TRBJ1-3; D call uncertain. Germline assignment: CDR1 MDHEN and CDR2 SYDVKM. V gave up 2 bases and J gave up 0 bases, with 5 bases separating them. This CDR3 contains 14 residues. The CDR3 DNA is TGTGCCAGCAGTTTACTGAGCTCTGGAAACACCATATATTTT. Its translation: CASSLLSSGNTIYF.

In its sample, this clone was seen once. The chain recombines TRBV9 with TRBJ2-7; D perhaps matches TRBD1 (6 bases). The CDR3 covers 14 residues. V was shortened by 0 bases and J by 3 bases, with 10 bases between the two germline ends. In germline, CDR1 is SGDLS, CDR2 YYNGEE. DNA for the CDR3: TGTGCCAGCAGCGTAGCTCTGACAGGCTACGAGCAGTACTTC. It specifies CASSVALTGYEQYF.

The chain is built from TRBV5-6 and TRBJ2-7, with TRBD1 as a possible D gene (5 bases). V lost 3 bases and J 0 bases, leaving 10 bases between the germline ends. The CDR3 loop spans 14 amino acids. From germline, CDR1 is SGHDT and CDR2 YYEEEE. CDR3: CASSSSTASYEQYF. DNA for the CDR3: TGTGCCAGCAGCTCCTCGACAGCCTCCTACGAGCAGTACTTC.

The V and J genes are TRBV5-8 and TRBJ1-2, with a possible D match to TRBD1 (6 bases). Germline V gene lookup returns CDR1 SGHTS and CDR2 YDEGEE. Trimming took off 6 bases at V and 4 bases at J, with 13 bases between the two ends. The length of the CDR3 is 13 residues. This chain's CDR3 is CASNPQGPYGYTF. CDR3 in DNA: TGTGCCAGCAACCCACAGGGCCCCTATGGCTACACCTTC.

The CDR3 DNA sequence: TGTGCCAGCTCACCACTTTATCAGGTTTACAATGAGCAGTTCTTC. It yields the protein CASSPLYQVYNEQFF. This chain uses TRBV18 with TRBJ2-1; the D is unclear. The V and J ends lost 1 base and 4 bases respectively, with 11 bases between them. This CDR3 is 15 amino acids long. The V gene's germline CDR1 is KGHSH and CDR2 LQKENI.

The chain uses TRBV11-3 and TRBJ2-5; the D is unclear. Germline V gives CDR1 SGHNT, CDR2 YENEEA. V lost 3 bases to trimming and J lost 0 bases, with 5 bases between them. This CDR3 contains 13 residues. The CDR3 protein is CASSLADQETQYF. CDR3 DNA: TGTGCCAGCAGCTTGGCGGACCAAGAGACCCAGTACTTC.

The chain joins TRBV25-1 to TRBJ2-2; 7 positions agree with TRBD1. With V trimmed by 3 bases and J by 1 base, 8 bases remained unmatched. This CDR3 contains 17 residues. The germline CDR1 and CDR2 sequences are MGHDK and SYGVNS. The CDR3 is CASSESRGSGNTGELFF. The DNA of the CDR3 is TGTGCCAGCAGTGAGTCCAGGGGGTCGGGGAACACCGGGGAGCTGTTTTTT.

The V gene is TRBV19, the J gene TRBJ2-3, with 9 bases aligning to TRBD1. This CDR3 is 14 amino acids long. The germline gives CDR1 LNHDA, CDR2 SQIVND (reference sequence). V shed 4 bases, J shed 3 bases, and the junction held 2 bases outside the gene matches. DNA for the CDR3: TGTGCCAGTAGTAAAGGACAGGGGACAGATACGCAGTATTTT. Protein sequence: CASSKGQGTDTQYF.

This clone was counted a single time. The CDR3 region is CASSTDRIGLAGYTGELFF. As DNA, the CDR3 is TGTGCCAGCAGTACCGATCGAATTGGACTAGCGGGGTACACCGGGGAGCTGTTTTTT. V and J are TRBV7-3 and TRBJ2-2, with 12 bases that match TRBD2. From germline, CDR1 is SGHTA and CDR2 FQGTGA. J was trimmed by 3 bases and V by 6 bases; bases with no gene match: 14. CDR3 length equals 19 residues. Complete variable domain (other parts from reference TRBV7-3 and TRBJ2-2): GAGVSQTPSNKVTEKGKYVELRCDPISGHTALYWYRQSLGQGPEFLIYFQGTGAADDSGLPNDRFFAVRPEGSVSTLKIQRTERGDSAVYLCASSTDRIGLAGYTGELFFGEGSRLTVL.

The chain is built from TRBV5-6 and TRBJ1-2, with 12 bases fitting TRBD1. The CDR3 spans 13 residues. Germline CDR1 is SGHDT and CDR2 is YYEEEE. Unmatched junction bases numbered 5, after V lost 7 bases and J lost 7 bases. The CDR3 sequence is CASVGQGAGGYTF. CDR3 DNA sequence: TGTGCCAGCGTGGGACAGGGGGCAGGTGGCTACACCTTC.

This sequence joins TRBV20-1 and TRBJ1-5; D possibly corresponds to TRBD1 (5 bases). This CDR3 has 17 residues. The V end was cut by 3 bases, the J end by 0 bases, with 18 bases between. Per the germline V gene, CDR1 is DFQATT and CDR2 is SNEGSKA (reference sequence). CDR3 sequence: CSASYAGAAFSNQPQHF. The CDR3 DNA reads as TGCAGTGCTAGTTACGCTGGGGCAGCTTTTAGCAATCAGCCCCAGCATTTT.

The V gene is TRBV30, the J gene TRBJ1-5, with D maybe TRBD1 (6 bases). Per the germline V gene, CDR1 is GTSNPN and CDR2 is SVGIG (reference sequence). CDR3 length equals 12 residues. The V gene lost 1 base and the J gene lost 11 bases, with 12 bases spanning the gap. CDR3 residues: CAWSGPGEAQHF. The CDR3 DNA is TGTGCCTGGAGTGGTCCAGGGGAAGCCCAGCATTTT.

The chain joins TRBV7-2 to TRBJ2-4; 8 bases agree with TRBD2. Germline V lookup: CDR1 SGHTA, CDR2 FQGNSA. The CDR3 is 15 amino acids. V shed 6 bases, J shed 2 bases, and the junction held 6 bases outside the gene matches. CDR3 protein: CASSSGGATKNIQYF. The CDR3 DNA follows: TGTGCCAGCAGTTCCGGGGGGGCGACCAAAAACATTCAGTACTTC.